These T cell receptor beta chains were read from a single sample in a study of blood T cell repertoires in COVID-19. Using immunoSEQ multiplex PCR, the repertoire was profiled, and TCRdb retains in-frame clones only, with some absent. The sample carries 45,000 to 55,000 clones, over 80% recorded once. The sample taken for sequencing was peripheral blood. These receptors were taken from a human donor in a cohort sampled during active COVID-19. Each CDR3 is given with its conserved first and last residue. D genes are given only for firm matches. The size of a clone is reported for some rows only, either as once, few or many, or as a class for expanded clones.

j_gene: TRBJ2-3; abundance: NA; len: 15; v_gene: TRBV7-9; d_gene: TRBD1; CDR3nt: TGTGCCAGCAGCTGGGACAGGGCCCGCACAGATACGCAGTATTTT; CDR3aa: CASSWDRARTDTQYF
j_gene: TRBJ2-3; abundance: NA; len: 19; v_gene: TRBV18; d_gene: TRBD2; CDR3nt: TGTGCCAGCTCACCACTCCCCCCGACTAGCGGGGGGGCCTCTGATACGCAGTATTTT; CDR3aa: CASSPLPPTSGGASDTQYF
j_gene: TRBJ2-7; abundance: NA; len: 15; v_gene: TRBV19; d_gene: TRBD2; CDR3nt: TGTGCCAGTAGTATCCAGACTAGCGGGTCTTCCGAGCAGTACTTC; CDR3aa: CASSIQTSGSSEQYF
j_gene: TRBJ2-7; abundance: NA; len: 15; v_gene: TRBV4-2; d_gene: TRBD1; CDR3nt: TGTGCCAGCAGCTCTGGACAGGGGAATTTCTACGAGCAGTACTTC; CDR3aa: CASSSGQGNFYEQYF
j_gene: TRBJ1-5; abundance: NA; len: 15; v_gene: TRBV6-5; d_gene: TRBD1; CDR3nt: TGTGCCAGCAAATCCGGGACAGGGGTTATTCAGCCCCAGCATTTT; CDR3aa: CASKSGTGVIQPQHF
j_gene: TRBJ2-6; abundance: once; len: 15; v_gene: TRBV7-2; d_gene: NA; CDR3nt: TGTGCCAGCAGCTTAGGGGCCTCTGGGGCCAACGTCCTGACTTTC; CDR3aa: CASSLGASGANVLTF
j_gene: TRBJ2-1; abundance: NA; len: 14; v_gene: TRBV30; d_gene: TRBD2; CDR3nt: TGTGCCGGGACTCTAGCGGGAGAGGGCAATGAGCAGTTCTTC; CDR3aa: CAGTLAGEGNEQFF
j_gene: TRBJ1-4; abundance: NA; len: 17; v_gene: TRBV15; d_gene: NA; CDR3nt: TGTGCCACCAGCAGAGGGGCGGGGCCAGGGCCTAATGAAAAACTGTTTTTT; CDR3aa: CATSRGAGPGPNEKLFF
j_gene: TRBJ1-5; abundance: NA; len: 16; v_gene: TRBV4-1; d_gene: TRBD1; CDR3nt: TGCGCCAGCAGCCAAGATCTGGACAGGTCTAATCAGCCCCAGCATTTT; CDR3aa: CASSQDLDRSNQPQHF
j_gene: TRBJ2-7; abundance: NA; len: 14; v_gene: TRBV11-1; d_gene: NA; CDR3nt: TGTGCCAGCAGCTTAGTCCAGGGGCAGTACGAGCAGTACTTC; CDR3aa: CASSLVQGQYEQYF
j_gene: TRBJ2-7; abundance: NA; len: 13; v_gene: TRBV19; d_gene: TRBD1; CDR3nt: TGTGCCAGTAGTGATCACAGACAGGGCGAGCAGTACTTC; CDR3aa: CASSDHRQGEQYF
j_gene: TRBJ1-5; abundance: NA; len: 15; v_gene: TRBV6-5; d_gene: NA; CDR3nt: TGTGCCAGCAGACCAGGACAGAATAGCAATCAGCCCCAGCATTTT; CDR3aa: CASRPGQNSNQPQHF
j_gene: TRBJ2-7; abundance: NA; len: 13; v_gene: TRBV7-3; d_gene: NA; CDR3nt: TGTGCCAGCAGCCCGACTCGGGGTTCGGAGCAGTACTTC; CDR3aa: CASSPTRGSEQYF
j_gene: TRBJ2-7; abundance: NA; len: 14; v_gene: TRBV12-5; d_gene: TRBD1; CDR3nt: TGTGCTAGTGGGCGACAGGGGGCTGGATACGAGCAGTACTTC; CDR3aa: CASGRQGAGYEQYF
j_gene: TRBJ2-7; abundance: NA; len: 15; v_gene: TRBV5-1; d_gene: NA; CDR3nt: TGCGCCAGCAGCTTGCGTTTGACAGGTGACTACGAGCAGTACTTC; CDR3aa: CASSLRLTGDYEQYF
j_gene: TRBJ2-3; abundance: NA; len: 18; v_gene: TRBV18; d_gene: TRBD2; CDR3nt: TGTGCCAGCTCACCCCGGACTAGCGGGGGCGTAGTCACAGATACGCAGTATTTT; CDR3aa: CASSPRTSGGVVTDTQYF
j_gene: TRBJ1-1; abundance: NA; len: 15; v_gene: TRBV6-5; d_gene: TRBD1; CDR3nt: TGTGCCAGCAGTAGAGCGGACAGGGGGAACACTGAAGCTTTCTTT; CDR3aa: CASSRADRGNTEAFF
j_gene: TRBJ1-1; abundance: NA; len: 14; v_gene: TRBV3-1/TRBV3-2; d_gene: TRBD1; CDR3nt: TGTGCCAGCAGCCCGGGACAGGTATACCCTGAAGCTTTCTTT; CDR3aa: CASSPGQVYPEAFF
j_gene: TRBJ2-1; abundance: NA; len: 13; v_gene: TRBV30; d_gene: NA; CDR3nt: TGTGCCGGGTCGGAGGGGAGGAGGAATGAGCAGTTCTTC; CDR3aa: CAGSEGRRNEQFF
j_gene: TRBJ1-2; abundance: NA; len: 16; v_gene: TRBV6-1; d_gene: TRBD1; CDR3nt: TGTGCCAGCAGTGGGGGAGACAGGGCCCCTAACTATGGCTACACCTTC; CDR3aa: CASSGGDRAPNYGYTF
j_gene: TRBJ2-1; abundance: NA; len: 14; v_gene: TRBV7-2; d_gene: NA; CDR3nt: TGTGCCAGCAGCCGCGCGTTCAGGGACAATGAGCAGTTCTTC; CDR3aa: CASSRAFRDNEQFF
j_gene: TRBJ2-3; abundance: NA; len: 11; v_gene: TRBV28; d_gene: NA; CDR3nt: TGTGCCAGCAGTTTCGTAGATACGCAGTATTTT; CDR3aa: CASSFVDTQYF
j_gene: TRBJ1-1; abundance: NA; len: 15; v_gene: TRBV2; d_gene: NA; CDR3nt: TGTGCCAGCAGTGATTTGGCAGTCTCGAACACTGAAGCTTTCTTT; CDR3aa: CASSDLAVSNTEAFF
j_gene: TRBJ1-1; abundance: NA; len: 12; v_gene: TRBV4-1; d_gene: NA; CDR3nt: TGCGCCAGCAGCCCCGGGAGGACAGATGCTTTCTTT; CDR3aa: CASSPGRTDAFF
j_gene: TRBJ2-7; abundance: once; len: 12; v_gene: TRBV7-2; d_gene: TRBD1; CDR3nt: TGTGCCAGCGGACAGGGGGTGTTCGAGCAGTACTTC; CDR3aa: CASGQGVFEQYF
j_gene: TRBJ2-5; abundance: few; len: 13; v_gene: TRBV4-3; d_gene: TRBD2; CDR3nt: TGCGCCAGCAGCGGGGAGGGTTGGGAGACCCAGTACTTC; CDR3aa: CASSGEGWETQYF
j_gene: TRBJ2-5; abundance: once; len: 15; v_gene: TRBV3-1/TRBV3-2; d_gene: TRBD1; CDR3nt: TGTGCCAGCAGCCCAGACAGGGGTGGACAAGAGACCCAGTACTTC; CDR3aa: CASSPDRGGQETQYF
j_gene: TRBJ2-7; abundance: NA; len: 13; v_gene: TRBV7-3; d_gene: TRBD1; CDR3nt: TGTGCCAGCAGCAAGGGACAGTCCTACGAGCAGTACTTC; CDR3aa: CASSKGQSYEQYF
j_gene: TRBJ2-1; abundance: few; len: 19; v_gene: TRBV14; d_gene: TRBD2; CDR3nt: TGTGCCAGCAGCCCAACCGGGACTAGCGGAACTGTTAGGGGGAATGAGCAGTTCTTC; CDR3aa: CASSPTGTSGTVRGNEQFF
j_gene: TRBJ1-1; abundance: NA; len: 11; v_gene: TRBV12-3/TRBV12-4; d_gene: NA; CDR3nt: TGTGCCAGCAGTTTGGGGCCTGAAGCTTTCTTT; CDR3aa: CASSLGPEAFF
j_gene: TRBJ1-1; abundance: NA; len: 13; v_gene: TRBV7-2; d_gene: NA; CDR3nt: TGTGCCAGCAGCTTAGGTCAGAACACTGAAGCTTTCTTT; CDR3aa: CASSLGQNTEAFF
j_gene: TRBJ2-2; abundance: NA; len: 14; v_gene: TRBV19; d_gene: NA; CDR3nt: TGTGCCAGTACCCCTCGGAGGGGCACCGGGGAGCTGTTTTTT; CDR3aa: CASTPRRGTGELFF
j_gene: TRBJ1-2; abundance: NA; len: 13; v_gene: TRBV7-9; d_gene: TRBD1; CDR3nt: TGTGCCAGCAGCTCCCGGACAGGGATCGGCTACACCTTC; CDR3aa: CASSSRTGIGYTF
j_gene: TRBJ2-3; abundance: NA; len: 14; v_gene: TRBV19; d_gene: NA; CDR3nt: TGTGCCAGTAGTACTTTCTCTAGCACAGATACGCAGTATTTT; CDR3aa: CASSTFSSTDTQYF
j_gene: TRBJ2-5; abundance: NA; len: 13; v_gene: TRBV6-2/TRBV6-3; d_gene: NA; CDR3nt: TGTGCCAGCAGCCTCCTAGCGCGGGAGACCCAGTACTTC; CDR3aa: CASSLLARETQYF
j_gene: TRBJ2-3; abundance: NA; len: 13; v_gene: TRBV3-1/TRBV3-2; d_gene: NA; CDR3nt: TGTGCCAGCAGCCCAGGCGGGGCAGATACGCAGTATTTT; CDR3aa: CASSPGGADTQYF
j_gene: TRBJ2-7; abundance: NA; len: 12; v_gene: TRBV5-5; d_gene: NA; CDR3nt: TGTGCCAGCAGCCCACGGGGGTACGAGCAGTACTTC; CDR3aa: CASSPRGYEQYF
j_gene: TRBJ1-1; abundance: NA; len: 14; v_gene: TRBV5-1; d_gene: NA; CDR3nt: TGCGCCAGCAGCTTTCTTGGGCAGGCCACTGAAGCTTTCTTT; CDR3aa: CASSFLGQATEAFF
j_gene: TRBJ2-1; abundance: NA; len: 14; v_gene: TRBV6-2/TRBV6-3; d_gene: NA; CDR3nt: TGTGCCAGCACCCCGGGGCCCGGTTACAATGAGCAGTTCTTC; CDR3aa: CASTPGPGYNEQFF
j_gene: TRBJ1-1; abundance: once; len: 16; v_gene: TRBV9; d_gene: NA; CDR3nt: TGTGCCAGCAGCGTAGAGGGCGGGCCCCCTAGGACTGAAGCTTTCTTT; CDR3aa: CASSVEGGPPRTEAFF
j_gene: TRBJ2-1; abundance: NA; len: 15; v_gene: TRBV3-1/TRBV3-2; d_gene: NA; CDR3nt: TGTGCCAGCAGCCGGACGGGATCCTTGGGCAATGAGCAGTTCTTC; CDR3aa: CASSRTGSLGNEQFF
j_gene: TRBJ1-4; abundance: NA; len: 17; v_gene: TRBV15; d_gene: TRBD1; CDR3nt: TGTGCCACCAGCAGAGATCGACAGGGCGCAACTAATGAAAAACTGTTTTTT; CDR3aa: CATSRDRQGATNEKLFF
j_gene: TRBJ2-7; abundance: NA; len: 14; v_gene: TRBV7-9; d_gene: NA; CDR3nt: TGTGCCAGCAGCTTAGGACTCCAGACCTACGAGCAGTACTTC; CDR3aa: CASSLGLQTYEQYF
j_gene: TRBJ1-2; abundance: NA; len: 12; v_gene: TRBV30; d_gene: NA; CDR3nt: TGTGCCTGGCAAAATTTAATCGGTGGCTACACCTTC; CDR3aa: CAWQNLIGGYTF